This passage covers 9 T cell receptor beta chains from one sample sequenced in a study of blood T cells in healthy people across ages. A second PCR, run for about 7 to 11 cycles, used a sample-barcoded 5' primer plus a J-beta primer mix. TCRdb reanalysed the 5' RACE reads using MiXCR and keeps one entry per CDR3 protein. The profile shows around 1,000,000 distinct CDR3 sequences, 20% to 25% of them singletons. The data were also submitted as part of a second study, on T cells of mothers and their children.

The sequencing sample was made of blood. The receptor source for this set is a girl aged 2-9 years in good health.

The rearrangement joins TRBV20-1 to TRBJ1-1, with TRBD1 as a possible D gene (6 bases). CDR3 size: 10 residues. The V gene lost 6 bases and the J gene lost 11 bases, with 13 bases spanning the gap. Germline assignment: CDR1 DFQATT and CDR2 SNEGSKA (reference sequence). The chain's CDR3 is CSAEGVRAFF. In DNA, the CDR3 is TGCAGTGCCGAGGGGGTTCGGGCTTTCTTT.

The chain is built from TRBV7-9 and TRBJ2-1; D is undetermined. The CDR3 totals 15 residues. Germline V gives CDR1 SEHNR, CDR2 FQNEAQ (reference sequence). Trimming pared 1 base from V and 0 bases from J, leaving 7 bases between. In DNA form, the CDR3 reads TGTGCCAGCAGCTTAGACGGGTACTCCTACAATGAGCAGTTCTTC. Translation gives CASSLDGYSYNEQFF.

The chain joins TRBV4-1 to TRBJ1-3, with no clear D. The V gene lost 4 bases and the J gene lost 4 bases, with 14 bases spanning the gap. Germline CDR1 reads MGHRA; CDR2 reads YSYEKL. The length of the CDR3 is 15 residues. CDR3 sequence reads: CASSPLALTGNTIYF. Here the CDR3 DNA reads TGCGCCAGCAGCCCATTGGCGCTGACGGGAAACACCATATATTTT.

The chain combines TRBV4-2 with TRBJ2-7, with D possibly matching TRBD2 (6 bases). This CDR3 region has 14 residues. V was shortened by 5 bases and J by 0 bases, with 11 bases between the two germline ends. Germline-derived CDR1 and CDR2 are LGHNA and YNFKEQ. CDR3 protein: CASSSSVSSYEQYF. As DNA, the CDR3 is TGTGCCAGCAGCTCTAGCGTCAGCTCCTACGAGCAGTACTTC.

At least ten counts were recorded for this clonotype. The chain is built from TRBV6-5 and TRBJ1-1; D not resolved. CDR3 length: 12 residues. Trimming pared 6 bases from V and 3 bases from J, leaving 8 bases between. Germline-derived CDR1 and CDR2 are MNHEY and SVGAGI. CDR3 protein: CASSRGDTEAFF. CDR3 DNA: TGTGCCAGCAGCCGGGGTGACACTGAAGCTTTCTTT.

This clonotype occurred a few times. The chain is built from TRBV6-2 or TRBV6-3 and TRBJ2-7, with D possibly TRBD1 on 6 matching bases. Germline V gene data show CDR1 as MNHEY and CDR2 as SVGEGT. Deletions cut 1 base from V and 7 bases from J, with 23 bases between. This CDR3 contains 17 residues. As DNA, the CDR3 is TGTGCCAGCAGTTACTATATGGGGGCCTTGCTGTTTGAGGAGCAGTACTTC. Protein product: CASSYYMGALLFEEQYF.

This clonotype was found a few times. V is TRBV4-2 and J is TRBJ2-7, with no clear D. Germline V gives CDR1 LGHNA, CDR2 YNFKEQ. This CDR3 has 12 residues. V lost 0 bases, J lost 6 bases, and 6 bases lay in between. CDR3 DNA: TGTGCCAGCAGCCAAGACCATCGCGAGCAGTACTTC. It encodes CASSQDHREQYF.

There are a few counts of this clonotype. The CDR3 coding sequence is TGTGCCAGCAGCTACCTAGCGGGAGGGTCCTACGAGCAGTACTTC. This translates into CASSYLAGGSYEQYF. This sequence joins TRBV7-2 and TRBJ2-7; TRBD2 matches 12 bases. The germline V gene has CDR1 SGHTA and CDR2 FQGNSA. The CDR3 has 15 amino acids. With V trimmed by 4 bases and J by 1 base, 2 bases remained unmatched.

This clonotype was counted a few times. This sequence joins TRBV12-5 and TRBJ2-5, with D perhaps TRBD2 (5 bases). The J call is uncertain, as TRBJ2-7 better fits the DNA end. Germline CDR1 LGHNT, CDR2 FRNRAP. CDR3 length equals 15 residues. The CDR3 protein is CASGRFGLADYEQYF. CDR3 in DNA: TGTGCTAGTGGCAGGTTCGGGCTAGCAGACTACGAGCAGTACTTC.